Given below is one T cell receptor (beta chain) in context. At one of its ends the junction is not consistent with the germline gene, which may arise from a read error. There were TCR beta CDR3 regions amplified from RNA transcripts. The primer set for the first-round RT-PCR of the TCR CDR3 was HTBI. MiXCR, run by TCRdb on the multiplex PCR reads, gives a single entry per CDR3 protein. Here the sample spans around 56,000 distinct CDR3 sequences, about 49% being singletons. With duration under 3 months, ophthalmopathy was active: Clinical Activity Score at least 3, NOSPECS at least 4. Uncontrolled infection, other autoimmune disease, pregnancy and lactation each barred patients from inclusion. Fresh peripheral blood, approximately 10 ml, was the source of the PBMCs. This record comes from a study of T cells in Graves' hyperthyroidism and ophthalmopathy. Whole-study context: Peripheral blood draws took place at initial diagnosis, ahead of any treatment.

Germline CDR1 and CDR2: SGHVS and FQNEAQ. This CDR3 comprises 14 residues. The rearrangement joins TRBV7-8 to TRBJ2-1; the match to TRBD2 covers 7 bases. Sample: blood. The sequence derives from a woman aged 25 to 39 with Graves' ophthalmopathy. Here the CDR3 reads CASRRDYPYSEQFF. The CDR3 bases are TGTGCCAGCAGGCGGGACTACCCCTACAGTGAGCAGTTCTTC.